The clone carrying this T cell receptor (beta chain) was seen many times. Its antigen is still unknown. TCRdb recomputed calls from the reads with MiXCR, one row per CDR3 protein. Among roughly 81,000 distinct CDR3 sequences listed, approximately 3.7% were seen once. The record originates from a study of T cell repertoires in cytomegalovirus infection. At the level of the study: From public TCR beta signatures came an indication of both CMV infection and matching HLA type. Study observations and caveats: Cumulative public TCR beta family frequency identified carriers of CMV plus the relevant HLA. HLA-C-restricted CMV clonotypes gave the most frequent clonotype in two of eight donors.

CDR1 is SGHVS and CDR2 is FQNEAQ in the germline V gene. This CDR3 has 12 residues. The V end lost 4 bases, the J end lost 10 bases, and 12 bases lay between the germline ends. The sample comprised PBMCs. The sequence derives from a human donor in good health (CMV status not recorded). Some clones in this sample may be carry-over from other donors' samples. The chain combines TRBV7-8 with TRBJ2-3, with TRBD1 as a possible D gene (6 bases). The CDR3 sequence is CASSYIQGPQYF. In DNA form, the CDR3 reads TGTGCCAGCAGCTACATACAGGGTCCGCAGTATTTT.